These T cell receptor beta chains were read from a single sample in a study of blood T cell repertoires in COVID-19. Method: immunoSEQ multiplex PCR; TCRdb's copy keeps in-frame clones and lacks some. The sample holds roughly 140,000 clones, roughly four fifths seen once. Source material: PBMCs or T cells enriched from blood (not recorded which). Source of these receptors: a woman under 30 who had been exposed to COVID-19. The CDR3 runs from the conserved cysteine through the conserved F or W. The D gene is left open where the match is weak. Size is omitted from some rows. Given values are once, few, many or a class for expanded clones.

TRBJ2-7 TRBD2 . TRBV7-2 CASSFSSGRAYEQYF TGTGCCAGCAGCTTCTCTAGCGGGAGAGCATACGAGCAGTACTTC
TRBJ1-1 . . TRBV29-1 CSVEVAENTEAFF TGCAGCGTTGAGGTTGCAGAGAACACTGAAGCTTTCTTT
TRBJ2-1 . . TRBV30 CAWSFGDNEQFF TGTGCCTGGAGTTTCGGGGACAATGAGCAGTTCTTC
TRBJ1-1 TRBD1 . TRBV2 CASSGVPGGTEAFF TGTGCCAGCAGTGGAGTTCCAGGGGGCACTGAAGCTTTCTTT
TRBJ1-4 TRBD1 . TRBV25-1 CASSETGAGQGPEKLFF TGTGCCAGCAGTGAGACCGGAGCGGGACAGGGGCCTGAAAAACTGTTTTTT
TRBJ1-5 . few TRBV28 CASSSPGGTVSNQPQHF TGTGCCAGCAGTTCGCCCGGAGGAACAGTCAGCAATCAGCCCCAGCATTTT
TRBJ2-5 . once TRBV28 CASSSKSGEAQETQYF TGTGCCAGCAGTTCGAAGTCGGGAGAGGCACAAGAGACCCAGTACTTC
TRBJ1-1 TRBD1 . TRBV11-2 CASTTLGAGGMNTEAFF TGTGCCAGCACCACCTTGGGGGCAGGGGGCATGAACACTGAAGCTTTCTTT
TRBJ2-7 . . TRBV7-2 CASSLSGEQYF TGTGCCAGCAGCTTATCGGGCGAGCAGTACTTC
TRBJ2-6 . . TRBV19 CASREASVSGANVLTF TGTGCCAGTAGGGAAGCGAGTGTGTCCGGGGCCAACGTCCTGACTTTC
TRBJ2-7 . . TRBV11-2 CASSRNIGQSYEQYF TGTGCCAGCAGTCGCAATATAGGACAGTCCTACGAGCAGTACTTC
TRBJ2-1 TRBD2 few TRBV30 CAWSLAGGGYNEQFF TGTGCCTGGAGTTTAGCGGGAGGGGGTTACAATGAGCAGTTCTTC
TRBJ2-7 . . TRBV11-2 CASSQEGGPYEQYF TGTGCCAGCTCGCAAGAGGGGGGGCCCTACGAGCAGTACTTC
TRBJ2-1 TRBD1 . TRBV5-1 CASSKGQGVNEQFF TGCGCCAGCAGCAAGGGACAGGGGGTCAATGAGCAGTTCTTC
TRBJ1-5 . . TRBV6-2/TRBV6-3 CASSYAGGYQPQHF TGTGCCAGCAGTTACGCGGGGGGCTATCAGCCCCAGCATTTT
TRBJ2-4 TRBD2 . TRBV2 CASSITAGLGNIQYF TGTGCCAGCAGTATTACAGCGGGACTGGGGAACATTCAGTACTTC
TRBJ2-1 . few TRBV5-4 CASSTEGVRKYNEQFF TGTGCCAGCAGCACCGAGGGAGTGCGGAAATACAATGAGCAGTTCTTC
TRBJ2-5 . . TRBV5-1 CASSSDREETQYF TGCGCCAGCAGCTCCGACAGAGAAGAGACCCAGTACTTC
TRBJ2-7 TRBD2 few TRBV19 CASSITDLAGTYEQYF TGTGCCAGTAGTATTACCGACCTAGCGGGGACCTACGAGCAGTACTTC
TRBJ2-7 . . TRBV27 CASSLSGGRYEQYF TGTGCCAGCAGTTTATCGGGAGGAAGGTACGAGCAGTACTTC
TRBJ2-7 TRBD1 . TRBV25-1 CASKGTGVYEQYF TGTGCCAGCAAGGGGACAGGGGTCTACGAGCAGTACTTC
TRBJ2-3 . . TRBV12-3/TRBV12-4 CASSAQLVDTQYF TGTGCCAGCAGTGCTCAATTAGTAGATACGCAGTATTTT
TRBJ2-3 TRBD2 . TRBV6-5 CASRRLAGSTDTQYF TGTGCCAGCAGGAGACTAGCGGGGAGCACAGATACGCAGTATTTT
TRBJ2-1 . . TRBV18 CASSPISGNSYNEQFF TGTGCCAGCTCACCAATTAGCGGAAACTCCTACAATGAGCAGTTCTTC
TRBJ2-7 . . TRBV15 CATSRDQSYEQYF TGTGCCACCAGCAGAGATCAATCCTACGAGCAGTACTTC
TRBJ1-2 TRBD1 . TRBV29-1 CSIRTGLYGYTF TGCAGCATTAGGACAGGGCTCTATGGCTACACCTTC
TRBJ1-6 . . TRBV6-4 CASSEDSSNSPLHF TGTGCCAGCAGTGAGGACAGCTCCAATTCACCCCTCCACTTT
TRBJ2-4 . . TRBV11-1 CASSSIKPGKNIQYF TGTGCCAGCAGCTCGATAAAGCCGGGAAAAAACATTCAGTACTTC
TRBJ1-1 . . TRBV4-3 CASSQEGRMNTEAFF TGCGCCAGCAGCCAAGAGGGCAGAATGAACACTGAAGCTTTCTTT
TRBJ1-2 TRBD1 . TRBV6-2/TRBV6-3 CASSLSTGAFGGDYGYTF TGTGCCAGCAGTTTGAGTACAGGGGCCTTCGGAGGGGACTATGGCTACACCTTC
TRBJ1-6 . . TRBV18 CASSPLQDSYNSPLHF TGTGCCAGCTCACCACTCCAGGACTCCTATAATTCACCCCTCCACTTT
TRBJ1-2 . . TRBV28 CATPGRGEYGYTF TGTGCCACCCCCGGTCGGGGAGAGTATGGCTACACCTTC
TRBJ2-2 TRBD2 . TRBV7-2 CASSWTSAHTGELFF TGTGCCAGCAGCTGGACTAGTGCCCACACCGGGGAGCTGTTTTTT
TRBJ1-6 TRBD1 . TRBV28 CASREYKGAISPLHF TGTGCCAGCAGGGAATATAAGGGGGCAATTTCACCCCTCCACTTT
TRBJ2-7 TRBD1 . TRBV18 CASSLGTGGWYEQYF TGTGCCAGCTCACTCGGGACAGGGGGATGGTACGAGCAGTACTTC
TRBJ2-2 . . TRBV15 CATSRKGVNTGELFF TGTGCCACCAGCAGAAAAGGGGTGAACACCGGGGAGCTGTTTTTT
TRBJ1-2 . . TRBV30 CAWSALPNYGYTF TGTGCCTGGAGTGCTCTACCGAACTATGGCTACACCTTC
TRBJ1-5 . . TRBV10-3 CAISESGGQPQHF TGTGCCATCAGTGAATCGGGAGGGCAGCCCCAGCATTTT